What follows are 29 T cell receptor beta chains derived from one specimen sequenced in a study of shared clonotypes between healthy human individuals. Sequencing used immunoSEQ multiplex PCR; TCRdb keeps in-frame clones, though not all of them. The table includes roughly 2.4 million clones, almost 96% detected once. The specimen sequenced was naive CD4+ T cells sorted from blood. Subset meaning: CD45RA+ positively selected. The receptors originated from a man between 18 and 35 years old in good health.

This chain uses TRBV6-1 with TRBJ1-6; D call uncertain. CDR3 length: 14 amino acids. CDR1 and CDR2 (germline): MNHNS, SASEGT. The germline V and J ends were trimmed by 7 bases and 8 bases, with 15 bases remaining between them. CDR3 nucleotides: TGTGCCAGCACTTGGACCGCGCCTGATTCACCCCTCCACTTT. Its protein is CASTWTAPDSPLHF.

The chain recombines TRBV19 with TRBJ2-7; D may correspond to TRBD1 or TRBD2 (6 bases each). The CDR3 runs 12 residues. V gave up 7 bases and J gave up 6 bases, with 13 bases separating them. CDR1 is LNHDA and CDR2 is SQIVND in the germline V gene (reference sequence). This CDR3 reads CASTSGEVEQYF. The CDR3, as DNA: TGTGCCAGTACATCAGGGGAGGTCGAGCAGTACTTC. The variable domain in full, with the rest retrieved from reference TRBV19 and TRBJ2-7, is DGGITQSPKYLFRKEGQNVTLSCEQNLNHDAMYWYRQDPGQGLRLIYYSQIVNDFQKGDIAEGYSVSREKKESFPLTVTSAQKNPTAFYLCASTSGEVEQYFGPGTRLTVT.

The genes are TRBV6-6 and TRBJ2-2; no clear D gene. Per the germline V gene, CDR1 is MNHNY and CDR2 is SVGAGI (reference sequence). V gave up 7 bases and J gave up 2 bases, with 11 bases separating them. The CDR3 contains 14 residues. DNA for the CDR3: TGTGCCAGCATGGTTCAGTTAAACACCGGGGAGCTGTTTTTT. As protein: CASMVQLNTGELFF.

The chain links TRBV2 to TRBJ1-5; no reliable D call. The CDR3 length is 15 residues. Trimming took 6 bases from V and 1 from J, leaving 13 bases between them. Germline CDR1 and CDR2: SNHLY and FYNNEI. CDR3 protein: CASRGLLRSNQPQHF. The DNA for the CDR3 is TGTGCCAGCAGGGGCCTACTTAGGAGCAATCAGCCCCAGCATTTT.

This chain connects TRBV18 to TRBJ2-5; 10 bases are shared with TRBD2. CDR3 length: 14 amino acids. J lost 4 bases, V lost 2 bases, and 1 base had no gene match. Germline CDR1 reads KGHSH; CDR2 reads LQKENI. The CDR3 sequence: CASSPRLAGETQYF. The CDR3 DNA sequence: TGTGCCAGCTCACCAAGACTAGCGGGAGAGACCCAGTACTTC.

V is TRBV10-1 and J is TRBJ2-6; weak D call: TRBD1 (5 bases). V lost 6 bases to trimming and J lost 6 bases, with 9 bases between them. This CDR3 region has 13 residues. The germline V gene has CDR1 WNHNN and CDR2 SYGVQD (reference sequence). The CDR3 is CASSPDTANVLTF. In DNA form, the CDR3 reads TGCGCCAGCAGCCCGGACACGGCCAACGTCCTGACTTTC.

The chain uses TRBV21-1 and TRBJ1-1; TRBD1, the table's D call, lacks a check against the DNA. TRBV21-1 is designated a pseudogene. This CDR3 comprises 17 residues. CDR3 DNA sequence: TGTGCCAGCAGCAAAGTGGTCAGGGGCGCAAGGAACACTGAAGCTTTCTTT. Amino acids: CASSKVVRGARNTEAFF.

J is TRBJ2-3 and V is TRBV7-2; 7 bases match TRBD2. With 2 bases clipped from V and 2 bases from J, the junction kept 7 bases outside the gene matches. The germline CDR1 and CDR2 sequences are SGHTA and FQGNSA. CDR3 length: 16 residues. The CDR3, as DNA: TGTGCCAGCAGCTTAAGGACTAGTTCCTCCACAGATACGCAGTATTTT. Its translation is CASSLRTSSSTDTQYF.

V usage is TRBV10-1 and J usage is TRBJ2-7; 11 bases are a match to TRBD2. Losses at the gene ends were 10 bases for V and 2 bases for J; bases not matched to a gene: 4. The CDR3 totals 13 residues. The germline CDR1 and CDR2 sequences are WNHNN and SYGVQD (reference sequence). In nucleotides, the CDR3 is TGCGCCACCTCACTAGCGGGGGCCTACGAGCAGTACTTC. Protein sequence: CATSLAGAYEQYF.

The genes are TRBV6-5 and TRBJ1-6; 8 nucleotides line up with TRBD1. This CDR3 has 14 amino acids. Germline V lookup: CDR1 MNHEY, CDR2 SVGAGI. The V and J ends lost 5 bases and 7 bases, in that order; junction bases with no gene match: 4. CDR3 sequence reads: CASSAQGGNSPLHF. DNA for the CDR3: TGTGCCAGCAGTGCACAGGGGGGAAATTCACCCCTCCACTTT.

The CDR3 DNA is TGTGCCAGCAGCTTAAACTACGGCGTTGTGGGTGAGCAGTACTTC. This encodes CASSLNYGVVGEQYF. This chain links TRBV7-2 with TRBJ2-7; D unclear. The ends were cut back, 2 bases at V and 7 bases at J, with 18 bases in the middle. Looked up from germline, CDR1 is SGHTA and CDR2 is FQGNSA. The CDR3 contains 15 residues.

This rearrangement joins TRBV19 to TRBJ1-6, with D unresolved. Between the trimmed V and J ends, which lost 8 bases and 7 bases, there was a span of 9 bases. The germline V gene encodes CDR1 LNHDA and CDR2 SQIVND (reference sequence). The CDR3 spans 12 residues. CDR3 sequence reads: CASSPVNSPLHF. In nucleotides, the CDR3 is TGTGCCAGTTCCCCAGTCAATTCACCCCTCCACTTT. The full variable domain, with the rest looked up from reference TRBV19 and TRBJ1-6, is DGGITQSPKYLFRKEGQNVTLSCEQNLNHDAMYWYRQDPGQGLRLIYYSQIVNDFQKGDIAEGYSVSREKKESFPLTVTSAQKNPTAFYLCASSPVNSPLHFGNGTRLTVT.

The chain has TRBV5-1 and TRBJ1-6, with 7 bases that match TRBD1. Per the germline V gene, CDR1 is SGHRS and CDR2 is YFSETQ. The CDR3 has 15 residues. V gave up 4 bases and J gave up 9 bases; unmatched junction bases: 10. CDR3 amino acids: CASSVETGRGSPLHF. As DNA, the CDR3 is TGCGCCAGCAGCGTGGAGACAGGGAGAGGTTCACCCCTCCACTTT.

The V gene is TRBV7-9, the J gene TRBJ2-4; TRBD1 aligns across 11 bases. Germline V gene lookup returns CDR1 SEHNR and CDR2 FQNEAQ (reference sequence). The CDR3 has 17 amino acids. Trimming removed 5 bases from V and 0 bases from J; junction bases left unmatched: 6. The DNA for the CDR3 is TGTGCCAGCAGCCCCGGTGGACAGGGGGCAGCCAAAAACATTCAGTACTTC. This translates into CASSPGGQGAAKNIQYF.

This chain joins TRBV30 and TRBJ2-7; D remains unclear. This CDR3 spans 14 amino acids. Germline V gene sequence: CDR1 GTSNPN, CDR2 SVGIG (reference sequence). The V end lost 0 bases, the J end lost 1 base, and 10 bases lay between the germline ends. CDR3 sequence (DNA): TGTGCCTGGAGTGTTAGGTCCAGGTCCTACGAGCAGTACTTC. This codes for CAWSVRSRSYEQYF.

The V and J genes are TRBV30 and TRBJ2-5, with TRBD1 identical over 7 bases. The germline CDR1 and CDR2 sequences are GTSNPN and SVGIG (reference sequence). After removal of 5 bases from V and 5 bases from J, the junction contained 2 bases not matched to a gene. The CDR3 has 11 residues. CDR3 nucleotides: TGTGCCTGGGAAGGGGGCGAGACCCAGTACTTC. Its translation is CAWEGGETQYF.

The count of this clone is one. V usage is TRBV15 and J usage is TRBJ1-3; 11 nucleotides line up with TRBD1. This CDR3 has 18 amino acids. The V segment lost 0 bases and the J segment 4 bases; nucleotides outside the gene matches: 8. Germline values: CDR1 LNHNV, CDR2 YYDKDF (reference sequence). The CDR3 coding sequence is TGTGCCACCAGCAGAGATGTAATGGGGACAGGGGGAGGAAACACCATATATTTT. Translating gives CATSRDVMGTGGGNTIYF.

The V and J genes are TRBV10-3 and TRBJ2-3, with unresolved D. The germline V and J ends were trimmed by 9 bases and 1 base, with 8 bases remaining between them. There are 12 residues in the CDR3. Germline V gene lookup returns CDR1 ENHRY and CDR2 SYGVKD. The CDR3 nucleotides are TGTGCCATGGCGAGCGGCACAGATACGCAGTATTTT. Protein sequence: CAMASGTDTQYF.

The chain couples TRBV6-5 to TRBJ2-3; 10 bases line up with TRBD2. The germline V gene has CDR1 MNHEY and CDR2 SVGAGI. CDR3 length: 16 amino acids. V shed 2 bases and J 4 bases; nucleotides not matched to a gene: 6. The CDR3 sequence is CASSYSGRALPDTQYF. CDR3 nucleotide sequence: TGTGCCAGCAGTTACAGCGGGAGGGCCCTCCCAGATACGCAGTATTTT.

The chain has TRBV9 and TRBJ2-3, with 10 bases that match TRBD2. Trimming removed 1 base from V and 1 base from J; junction bases left unmatched: 6. CDR1 is SGDLS and CDR2 is YYNGEE in the germline V gene. The CDR3 is 17 residues long. The CDR3 protein is CASSVFALAGGTDTQYF. The CDR3 DNA sequence: TGTGCCAGCAGCGTATTTGCCCTAGCGGGAGGCACAGATACGCAGTATTTT. The whole variable domain, filled in from reference TRBV9 and TRBJ2-3, reads DSGVTQTPKHLITATGQRVTLRCSPRSGDLSVYWYQQSLDQGLQFLIQYYNGEERAKGNILERFSAQQFPDLHSELNLSSLELGDSALYFCASSVFALAGGTDTQYFGPGTRLTVL.

The chain recombines TRBV6-1 with TRBJ1-3, with TRBD1 matching 7 bases. The CDR3 spans 19 residues. CDR1 is MNHNS, CDR2 SASEGT, per germline. The V and J ends lost 3 bases and 5 bases, in that order; junction bases with no gene match: 19. The CDR3, as DNA: TGTGCCAGCAGTGATTTACGAAGAGTAGGGGGCGCCGCAAGAAACACCATATATTTT. It encodes CASSDLRRVGGAARNTIYF.

V usage is TRBV5-8 and J usage is TRBJ2-1, with D perhaps TRBD1 (5 bases). The CDR3 length is 15 residues. Germline V gene data show CDR1 as SGHTS and CDR2 as YDEGEE. V lost 6 bases and J 3 bases, leaving 16 bases between the germline ends. CDR3 coding DNA: TGTGCCAGCACCTTCCCTGGGGCATTCTACAATGAGCAGTTCTTC. Translating it yields CASTFPGAFYNEQFF.

The rearrangement links TRBV7-2 to TRBJ2-5; D gene unclear. The CDR3 totals 15 residues. The germline V gene has CDR1 SGHTA and CDR2 FQGNSA. The V end lost 4 bases, the J end lost 0 bases, and 12 bases lay between the germline ends. CDR3 DNA sequence: TGTGCCAGCAGCTCCGGATCGGGTTACCAAGAGACCCAGTACTTC. It codes for CASSSGSGYQETQYF.

This chain uses TRBV19 with TRBJ1-1; the match to TRBD1 covers 8 bases. CDR1 and CDR2 (germline): LNHDA, SQIVND (reference sequence). The CDR3 sequence is 15 residues long. V lost 6 bases to trimming and J lost 3 bases; unmatched junction nucleotides: 9. The CDR3 protein is CASSNSGQGHTEAFF. The CDR3 nucleotides are TGTGCCAGTAGCAACTCCGGACAGGGCCACACTGAAGCTTTCTTT.

The chain carries TRBV28 and TRBJ2-2; 8 bases are a match to TRBD2. Germline V gene data show CDR1 as MDHEN and CDR2 as SYDVKM. The CDR3 is made up of 14 amino acids. Germline trimming cut 8 bases from V and 4 bases from J; bases unmatched to any gene: 6. DNA for the CDR3: TGTGCCAGCTCTGGCGGGGGGCCCACCGGGGAGCTGTTTTTT. Protein product: CASSGGGPTGELFF.

The CDR3 bases are TGCGCCAGCAGTAAAACAGGCGGAAATTCCTACGAGCAGTACTTC. Translated: CASSKTGGNSYEQYF. This chain links TRBV10-2 with TRBJ2-7; D is perhaps TRBD1 (5 bases). The germline V and J ends were trimmed by 5 bases and 1 base, with 15 bases remaining between them. Germline CDR1 WSHSY, CDR2 SAAADI. The CDR3 length is 15 residues.

V and J are TRBV9 and TRBJ2-4; the match to TRBD2 covers 14 bases. V shed 0 bases, J shed 0 bases, and the junction held 2 bases outside the gene matches. This CDR3 comprises 18 residues. Germline CDR1 is SGDLS and CDR2 is YYNGEE. The CDR3 DNA reads as TGTGCCAGCAGCGTAGGACTAGCGGGAGGGCAAGCCAAAAACATTCAGTACTTC. This gives the protein CASSVGLAGGQAKNIQYF. Filled out from reference TRBV9 and TRBJ2-4, the complete variable domain reads DSGVTQTPKHLITATGQRVTLRCSPRSGDLSVYWYQQSLDQGLQFLIQYYNGEERAKGNILERFSAQQFPDLHSELNLSSLELGDSALYFCASSVGLAGGQAKNIQYFGAGTRLSVL.

This sequence joins TRBV5-1 and TRBJ1-1; D is unresolved. The germline V and J ends were trimmed by 0 bases and 0 bases, with 15 bases remaining between them. The CDR3 contains 17 residues. The germline gives CDR1 SGHRS, CDR2 YFSETQ. In nucleotides, the CDR3 is TGCGCCAGCAGCTTGGCCGCTCCGGTTGGCATGAACACTGAAGCTTTCTTT. It specifies CASSLAAPVGMNTEAFF.

The chain couples TRBV6-6 to TRBJ1-2; D gene ambiguous. V gave up 2 bases and J gave up 0 bases, with 10 bases separating them. The CDR3 sequence is 15 residues long. Germline CDR1 MNHNY, CDR2 SVGAGI (reference sequence). The CDR3 loop reads CASSYIASANYGYTF. CDR3 nucleotides: TGTGCCAGCAGTTACATCGCCTCCGCTAACTATGGCTACACCTTC.